This entry is about one T cell receptor (beta chain). CDR1 is ENHRY, CDR2 SYGVKD, per germline. The V end was cut by 7 bases, the J end by 8 bases, with 11 bases between. This CDR3 comprises 12 residues. The data stem from a study of Graves' ophthalmopathy and Graves' hyperthyroidism. The authors amplified TCR beta CDR3 regions, and they did so from RNA transcripts for repertoire sequencing. A first-round RT-PCR used HTBI primers, followed by a second-round multiplex PCR. TCRdb reprocessed the multiplex PCR reads with MiXCR, giving one entry per CDR3 protein. Of 660,000 or so distinct CDR3 sequences in the sample, roughly two fifths were seen once.

The sample consisted of peripheral blood. This TCR derives from an adult man with Graves' ophthalmopathy. The V call is TRBV10-3, the J call TRBJ1-4, with D possibly being TRBD1 (6 bases). The CDR3, as DNA: TGTGCCATCACCGGGGGCGACGAAAAACTGTTTTTT. Residues: CAITGGDEKLFF.